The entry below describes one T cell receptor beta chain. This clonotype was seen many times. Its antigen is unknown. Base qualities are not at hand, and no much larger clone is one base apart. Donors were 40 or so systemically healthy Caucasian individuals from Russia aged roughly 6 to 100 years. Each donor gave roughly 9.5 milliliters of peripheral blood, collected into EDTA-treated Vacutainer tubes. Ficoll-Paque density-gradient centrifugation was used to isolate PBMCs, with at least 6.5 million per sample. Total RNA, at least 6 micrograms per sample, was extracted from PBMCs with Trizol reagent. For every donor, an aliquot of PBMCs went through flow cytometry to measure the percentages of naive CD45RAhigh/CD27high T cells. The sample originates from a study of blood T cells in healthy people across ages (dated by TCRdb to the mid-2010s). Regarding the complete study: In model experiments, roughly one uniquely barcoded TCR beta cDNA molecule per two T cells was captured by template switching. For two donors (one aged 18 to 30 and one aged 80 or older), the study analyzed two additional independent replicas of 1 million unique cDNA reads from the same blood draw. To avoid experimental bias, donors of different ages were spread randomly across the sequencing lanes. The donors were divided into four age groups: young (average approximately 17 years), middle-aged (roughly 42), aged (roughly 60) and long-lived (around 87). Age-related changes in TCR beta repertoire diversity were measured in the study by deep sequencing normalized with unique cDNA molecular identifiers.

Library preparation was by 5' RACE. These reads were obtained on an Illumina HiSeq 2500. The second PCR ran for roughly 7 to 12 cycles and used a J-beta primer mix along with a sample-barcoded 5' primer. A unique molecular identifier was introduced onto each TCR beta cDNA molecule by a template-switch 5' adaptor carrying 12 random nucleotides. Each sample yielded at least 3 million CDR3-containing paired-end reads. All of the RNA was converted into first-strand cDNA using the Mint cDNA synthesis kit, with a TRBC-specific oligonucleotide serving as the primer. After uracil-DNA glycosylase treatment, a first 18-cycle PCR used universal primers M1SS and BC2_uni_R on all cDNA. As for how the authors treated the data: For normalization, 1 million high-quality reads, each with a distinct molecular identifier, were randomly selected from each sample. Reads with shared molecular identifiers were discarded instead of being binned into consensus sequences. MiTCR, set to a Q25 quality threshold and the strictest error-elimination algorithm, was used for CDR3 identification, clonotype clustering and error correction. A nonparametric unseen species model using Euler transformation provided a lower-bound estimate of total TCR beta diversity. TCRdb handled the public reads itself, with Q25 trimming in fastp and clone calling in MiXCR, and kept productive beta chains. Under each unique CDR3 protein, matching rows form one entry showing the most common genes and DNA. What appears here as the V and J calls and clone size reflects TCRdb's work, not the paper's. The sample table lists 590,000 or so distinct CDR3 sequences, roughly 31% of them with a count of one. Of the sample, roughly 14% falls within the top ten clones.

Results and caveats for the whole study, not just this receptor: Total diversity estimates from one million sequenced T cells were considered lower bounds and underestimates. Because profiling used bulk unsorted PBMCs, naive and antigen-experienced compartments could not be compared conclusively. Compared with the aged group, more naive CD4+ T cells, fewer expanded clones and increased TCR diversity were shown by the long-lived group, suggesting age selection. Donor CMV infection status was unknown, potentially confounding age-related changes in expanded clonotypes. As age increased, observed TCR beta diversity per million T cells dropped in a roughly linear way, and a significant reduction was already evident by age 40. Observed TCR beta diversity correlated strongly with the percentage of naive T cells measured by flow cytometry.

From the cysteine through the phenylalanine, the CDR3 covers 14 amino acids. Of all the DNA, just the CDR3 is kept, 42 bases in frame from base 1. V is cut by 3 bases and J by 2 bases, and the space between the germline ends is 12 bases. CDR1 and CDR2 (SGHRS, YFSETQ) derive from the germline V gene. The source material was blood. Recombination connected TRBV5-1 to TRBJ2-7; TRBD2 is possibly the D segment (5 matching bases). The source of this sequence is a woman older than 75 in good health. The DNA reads TGCGCCAGCAGCTCGGGAAGAGCCCCCTACGAGCAGTACTTC. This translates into CASSSGRAPYEQYF.